This T cell receptor (beta chain) was identified during a study of CD4 T cells in relation to SARS-CoV-2 and coronaviruses. In the study overall: Median patient age was approximately 40 years, spanning 21 to 72 years. Of the patients, roughly eight were male, 4 female, two Hispanic. The restricting HLA molecule for shared crossreactive spike epitopes was mapped.

Here immunoSEQ multiplex PCR was the method, and the copy in TCRdb shows in-frame clones only, minus some. The sample includes 35,000 or so clones, approximately 83% of them seen just once. In the case of this clone: Its specificity is unknown.

Material for sequencing was naive CD4+ T cells from PBMCs, cultured in vitro. Documented subset: naive CD4+ T cells isolated by negative enrichment. The sequence was collected from an adult with COVID-19.

CDR3 sequence (DNA): TGTGCCAGCAGCCATCAACAGGGGGCTCGTTCCTCGGGAGAGACCCAGTACTTC. It yields the protein CASSHQQGARSSGETQYF. The chain employs TRBV7-7 and TRBJ2-5, with 9 nucleotides matching TRBD1. Looked up from germline, CDR1 is SSHAT and CDR2 is FNYEAQ (reference sequence). There are 18 residues in the CDR3. The V gene end was trimmed by 5 bases and the J gene end by 4 bases; junction bases not matched to a gene: 17.